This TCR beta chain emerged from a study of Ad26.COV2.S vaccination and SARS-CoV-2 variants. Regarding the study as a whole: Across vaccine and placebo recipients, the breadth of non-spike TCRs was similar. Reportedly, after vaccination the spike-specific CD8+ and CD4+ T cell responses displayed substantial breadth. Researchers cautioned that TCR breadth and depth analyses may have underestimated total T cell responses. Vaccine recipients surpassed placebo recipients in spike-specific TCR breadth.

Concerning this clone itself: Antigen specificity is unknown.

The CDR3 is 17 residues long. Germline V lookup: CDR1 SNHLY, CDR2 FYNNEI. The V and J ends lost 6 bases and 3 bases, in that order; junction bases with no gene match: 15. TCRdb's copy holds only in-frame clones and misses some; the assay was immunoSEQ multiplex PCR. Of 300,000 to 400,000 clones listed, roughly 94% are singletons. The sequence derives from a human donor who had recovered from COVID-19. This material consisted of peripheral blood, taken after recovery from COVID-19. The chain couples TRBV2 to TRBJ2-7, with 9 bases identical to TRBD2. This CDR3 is CASRAPQPGLALYEQYF. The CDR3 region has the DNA TGTGCCAGCAGGGCCCCCCAACCGGGACTAGCTCTCTACGAGCAGTACTTC.